The 2 T cell receptor beta chains below all came from one sample that was sequenced in a study of T cells in Graves' hyperthyroidism and ophthalmopathy. The CDR3 regions of TCR beta were amplified from RNA transcripts. In the first-round RT-PCR of the TCR CDR3, the HTBI primer set was used. A single record per CDR3 protein comes from TCRdb applying MiXCR to the multiplex PCR reads. The repertoire has about 380,000 distinct CDR3 sequences, about 14% of them found once; the top ten carry 15% to 20%. The sample consisted of blood. Source of these receptors: a woman aged 25 to 45 with Graves' ophthalmopathy.

The chain has TRBV6-1 and TRBJ2-7, with D perhaps TRBD1 (6 bases). The J call is uncertain, as TRBJ2-1 better fits the DNA end. The length of the CDR3 is 16 residues. The germline CDR1 and CDR2 sequences are MNHNS and SASEGT. The CDR3 loop is CASSKGQGLDSYEQFF. For the CDR3, the DNA is TGTGCCAGCAGTAAAGGTCAGGGGTTAGATTCCTACGAGCAGTTCTTC.

This clonotype was picked up a small number of times. CDR3 region: CASSTPDRGVDNEQFF. The CDR3 coding sequence is TGTGCCAGCAGTACCCCGGACAGGGGAGTTGACAATGAGCAGTTCTTC. This chain links TRBV28 with TRBJ2-1, with TRBD1 matching 9 bases. Per the germline V gene, CDR1 is MDHEN and CDR2 is SYDVKM. V lost 5 bases and J lost 5; bases outside the gene matches: 10. The CDR3 has 16 residues.